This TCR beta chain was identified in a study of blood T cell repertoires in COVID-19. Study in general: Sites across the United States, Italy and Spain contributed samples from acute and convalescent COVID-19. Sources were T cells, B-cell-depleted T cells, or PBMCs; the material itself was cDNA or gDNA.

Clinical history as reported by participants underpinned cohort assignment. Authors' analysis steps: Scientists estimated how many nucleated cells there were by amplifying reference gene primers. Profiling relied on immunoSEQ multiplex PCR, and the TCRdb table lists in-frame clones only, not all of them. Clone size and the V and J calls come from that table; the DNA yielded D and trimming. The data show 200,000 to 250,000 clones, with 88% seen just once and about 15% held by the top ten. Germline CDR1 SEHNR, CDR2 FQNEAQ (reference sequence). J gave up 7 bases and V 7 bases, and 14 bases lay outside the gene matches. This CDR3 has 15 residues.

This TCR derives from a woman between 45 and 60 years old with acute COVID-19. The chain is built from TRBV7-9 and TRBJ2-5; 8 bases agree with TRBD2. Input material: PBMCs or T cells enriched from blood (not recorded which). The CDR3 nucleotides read TGTGCCAGCACCCTCGGACTAGCCGGTTCGGGGACCCAGTACTTC. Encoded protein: CASTLGLAGSGTQYF. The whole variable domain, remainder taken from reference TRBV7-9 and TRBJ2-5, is DTGVSQNPRHKITKRGQNVTFRCDPISEHNRLYWYRQTLGQGPEFLTYFQNEAQLEKSRLLSDRFSAERPKGSFSTLEIQRTEQGDSAMYLCASTLGLAGSGTQYFGPGTRLLVL.